This T cell receptor (beta chain) was recorded in a study of molecular identifiers for immune sequencing clone quantification. At the level of the study: Naive CD8 RNA (around 20,000 or 99,000 cells) was divided into five aliquots, with four sequenced.

This clonotype has ten or more counts. Its antigen is undetermined. RNA fractions of 10%, 30% or 50% and roughly 18,000 to 1,000,000 sorted cells were the source of naive CD8 libraries. The use of previously described methods and listed TCR primers produced the bulk TCR libraries. MiXCR, applied by TCRdb to the PCR reads, yields one record per CDR3 protein. The sample includes more than 450,000 distinct CDR3 sequences, roughly 23% of them seen just once. V was pared by 3 bases and J by 8 bases, with 16 bases between. This CDR3 region has 15 residues. Germline CDR1 reads MNHEY; CDR2 reads SVGAGI. Overall study findings and caveats: Whereas clones above 20 RNA copies held under 1% of naive-cell molecules, they held over 98% of effector molecules.

The sequenced sample was naive CD8+ T cells from blood, with Jurkat cell RNA spiked in. Subset defined: FACS-sorted CD8+CD4-CCR7+CD45RA+ naive T cells. The rearrangement uses TRBV6-5 and TRBJ2-2; the D is unclear. The source of this sequence is a human donor in good health. Some libraries in this study had Jurkat cell RNA spiked in. CDR3 in DNA: TGTGCCAGCAGTTATAGTCAACCCGGTGGAGGGGAGCTGTTTTTT. Amino acid sequence: CASSYSQPGGGELFF.